This TCR beta chain was recovered during a study of blood T cell repertoires in COVID-19. The CDR3 runs to 13 residues. CDR1 and CDR2 from the germline V gene are SGHTA and FQGNSA. V shed 5 bases and J 8 bases; nucleotides not matched to a gene: 6. Repertoires were generated with immunoSEQ multiplex PCR, while TCRdb's copy carries only in-frame clones and drops some. This table has just over 85,000 clones, roughly 87% appearing once. This clonotype was obtained from a man aged 50 to 60 with acute or convalescent COVID-19. The sample was peripheral blood. The V and J genes are TRBV7-2 and TRBJ2-4, with 7 bases that match TRBD1. CDR3 loop: CASSVTGEHIQYF. The CDR3 DNA follows: TGTGCCAGCAGCGTAACAGGGGAGCACATTCAGTACTTC.